The 24 T cell receptor beta chains listed next were all sequenced from one sample in a study of T cells in Graves' hyperthyroidism and ophthalmopathy. RNA transcripts gave rise to amplified TCR beta CDR3 regions. A first-round RT-PCR of the TCR CDR3 used the HTBI primer set. From the multiplex PCR reads, TCRdb called clonotypes with MiXCR, one entry per CDR3 protein. The repertoire consists of about 200,000 distinct CDR3 sequences, with around a sixth occurring once and the leading ten covering over 45%. Sequenced sample: blood. The receptor set was obtained from a woman aged 45-59 years with Graves' hyperthyroidism.

This clonotype was detected many times. The chain carries TRBV6-1 and TRBJ2-1, with 12 bases lining up with TRBD2. CDR3 length: 15 residues. Germline CDR1 reads MNHNS; CDR2 reads SASEGT. Losses at the gene ends were 7 bases for V and 6 bases for J; bases not matched to a gene: 7. CDR3 sequence: CASTELAGGSNEQFF. The CDR3 bases are TGTGCCAGCACAGAACTAGCGGGAGGTAGCAATGAGCAGTTCTTC.

CDR3 protein: CSTRGGFNEQFF. CDR3 DNA sequence: TGCAGCACCAGGGGGGGGTTCAATGAGCAGTTCTTC. The chain links TRBV29-1 to TRBJ2-1, with D perhaps matching TRBD1 or TRBD2 (7 bases each). This CDR3 has 12 amino acids. CDR1 SQVTM and CDR2 ANQGSEA come from the germline V gene. V shed 8 bases and J shed 6 bases, with 14 bases lying between them.

The genes are TRBV5-6 and TRBJ1-5; D uncertain. The CDR3 contains 12 residues. Germline CDR1 is SGHDT and CDR2 is YYEEEE. Trimming removed 1 base from V and 7 bases from J, with 6 bases in between. This CDR3 is CASSLSDQPQHF. In DNA form, the CDR3 reads TGTGCCAGCAGCTTGTCCGACCAGCCCCAGCATTTT.

There are many counts of this clonotype. The CDR3 sequence: CASSSTGNVAFF. As DNA, the CDR3 is TGTGCCAGCAGCTCGACAGGGAACGTGGCTTTCTTT. V gene TRBV11-2 combines with J gene TRBJ1-1, with 7 bases identical to TRBD1. Germline values: CDR1 SGHAT, CDR2 FQNNGV. V was pared by 4 bases and J by 11 bases, with 7 bases of the junction left unmatched. The CDR3 is 12 amino acids.

In its sample, this clonotype was seen many times. The chain combines TRBV6-1 with TRBJ1-1, with D unclear. The V and J ends lost 4 bases and 5 bases respectively, with 14 bases between them. Germline-derived CDR1 and CDR2 are MNHNS and SASEGT. This CDR3 has 14 residues. The CDR3 is CASSGTGGKTEAFF. The CDR3 DNA is TGTGCCAGCAGTGGGACCGGAGGAAAGACTGAAGCTTTCTTT.

This clonotype was seen many times. The rearrangement uses TRBV27 and TRBJ2-2; no clear D gene. The CDR3 totals 13 residues. V lost 0 bases, J lost 8 bases, and 7 bases lay in between. Germline V gives CDR1 MNHEY, CDR2 SMNVEV (reference sequence). CDR3 in DNA: TGTGCCAGCAGTTTATCGCAGTTAGGGGAGCTGTTTTTT. It is translated as CASSLSQLGELFF.

On this clonotype: A much more abundant neighbour one base away suggests this may be a read error. V gene TRBV29-1 combines with J gene TRBJ1-1, with a possible D match to TRBD1 (5 bases). The germline gives CDR1 SQVTM, CDR2 ANQGSEA. This CDR3 is 14 amino acids long. The ends were cut back, 4 bases at V and 5 bases at J, with 17 bases in the middle. This CDR3 is CSVGRGGVVTEAFF. The CDR3 nucleotides read TGCAGCGTTGGCCGGGGGGGGGTGGTAACTGAAGCTTTCTTT.

This clonotype was detected many times. The chain joins TRBV28 to TRBJ2-7; 8 bases map to TRBD2. The CDR3 extends over 15 amino acids. Germline CDR1 and CDR2: MDHEN and SYDVKM. V shed 5 bases, J shed 3 bases, and the junction held 9 bases outside the gene matches. CDR3 coding DNA: TGTGCCAGCAGTCCCGGTCCGGGACTAGGCTACGAGCAGTACTTC. Translation gives CASSPGPGLGYEQYF. Complete variable domain (other parts from reference TRBV28 and TRBJ2-7): DVKVTQSSRYLVKRTGEKVFLECVQDMDHENMFWYRQDPGLGLRLIYFSYDVKMKEKGDIPEGYSVSREKKERFSLILESASTNQTSMYLCASSPGPGLGYEQYFGPGTRLTVT.

Regarding this clonotype: Compared with germline, one end of the junction differs, possibly owing to a read error. The chain is built from TRBV4-1 and TRBJ1-1; no reliable D call. CDR1 MGHRA and CDR2 YSYEKL come from the germline V gene. CDR3 size: 13 residues. The CDR3 nucleotides read TGCGCCAGCAGCACGAAGAGGAATTTGAAGCTTGGCTTT. Protein product: CASSTKRNLKLGF.

The rearrangement joins TRBV7-3 to TRBJ1-1, with a weak D call TRBD1 (5 bases). The germline CDR1 and CDR2 sequences are SGHTA and FQGTGA. This CDR3 region has 13 residues. Trimming shortened V by 0 bases and J by 11 bases, and 13 bases separated the two germline ends. This CDR3 reads CASSLTLAEGAFF. CDR3 DNA: TGTGCCAGCAGCTTAACGTTGGCTGAGGGGGCTTTCTTT.

This clonotype was picked up many times. This chain uses TRBV20-1 with TRBJ2-1; TRBD2 agrees at 11 bases. With V trimmed by 6 bases and J by 15 bases, 13 bases remained unmatched. This CDR3 contains 13 residues. CDR1 and CDR2 from the germline V gene are DFQATT and SNEGSKA (reference sequence). DNA of the CDR3: TGCAGTGCACCGGGACTAGCGGCTCTCGAACGGTTCTTC. Translated, it gives CSAPGLAALERFF.

This clonotype was counted many times. CDR3 DNA sequence: TGTGCCAGCAGCTTAGTGGGGTCGTACAATGAGCAGTTCTTC. Protein sequence: CASSLVGSYNEQFF. The rearrangement links TRBV7-9 to TRBJ2-1, with D unresolved. The CDR3 has 14 amino acids. V was shortened by 1 base and J by 4 bases, with 8 bases between the two germline ends. CDR1 and CDR2 (germline): SEHNR, FQNEAQ (reference sequence).

The V call is TRBV9, the J call TRBJ1-6, with unresolved D. Germline V lookup: CDR1 SGDLS, CDR2 YYNGEE. CDR3 length: 14 amino acids. Trimming took off 0 bases at V and 9 bases at J, with 10 bases between the two ends. The CDR3 nucleotides read TGTGCCAGCAGCGTAGCGGTGGGTCGTTCACCCCTCCACTTT. Translation: CASSVAVGRSPLHF.

This clonotype was counted only a few times. V is TRBV30 and J is TRBJ1-4; 9 positions agree with TRBD1. Unmatched junction bases numbered 9, after V lost 3 bases and J lost 7 bases. Germline V CDR1 and CDR2: GTSNPN, SVGIG (reference sequence). The CDR3 length is 15 residues. The CDR3 loop reads CAWSTTRDRVEKLFF. The CDR3, as DNA: TGTGCCTGGAGCACAACCCGGGACAGGGTTGAAAAACTGTTTTTT. The full variable domain, completed using reference TRBV30 and TRBJ1-4, is SQTIHQWPATLVQPVGSPLSLECTVEGTSNPNLYWYRQAAGRGLQLLFYSVGIGQISSEVPQNLSASRPQDRQFILSSKKLLLSDSGFYLCAWSTTRDRVEKLFFGSGTQLSVL.

This clonotype was detected once. This chain connects TRBV19 to TRBJ2-1; TRBD2 matches 8 bases. The length of the CDR3 is 16 residues. Germline values: CDR1 LNHDA, CDR2 SQIVND (reference sequence). V dropped 2 bases and J dropped 2; count of bases not matched to a gene: 5. The CDR3 DNA reads as TGTGCCAGTAGTATACCGGGAGGGCCCCCCTACAATGAGCAGTTCTTC. It is translated as CASSIPGGPPYNEQFF.

This sequence joins TRBV11-2 and TRBJ2-2, with D possibly matching TRBD1 (5 bases). The CDR3 is 14 amino acids. Germline assignment: CDR1 SGHAT and CDR2 FQNNGV. The germline V and J ends were trimmed by 0 bases and 7 bases, with 9 bases remaining between them. The CDR3 bases are TGTGCCAGCAGCTTAGAGGCAGGGTACGGGGAGCTGTTTTTT. Translated, it gives CASSLEAGYGELFF. Looking up the rest from reference TRBV11-2 and TRBJ2-2 gives the full variable domain: EAGVAQSPRYKIIEKRQSVAFWCNPISGHATLYWYQQILGQGPKLLIQFQNNGVVDDSQLPKDRFSAERLKGVDSTLKIQPAKLEDSAVYLCASSLEAGYGELFFGEGSRLTVL.

The chain combines TRBV20-1 with TRBJ2-7; 14 bases are shared with TRBD2. The CDR3 covers 15 residues. The V and J ends lost 6 bases and 3 bases, in that order; junction bases with no gene match: 7. Germline loops: CDR1 DFQATT, CDR2 SNEGSKA (reference sequence). In DNA, the CDR3 is TGCAGTGCCGGACTAGCGGGAGGACGATACTACGAGCAGTACTTC. Its translation is CSAGLAGGRYYEQYF.

The chain recombines TRBV5-1 with TRBJ2-7; TRBD2 aligns across 9 bases. The germline V gene encodes CDR1 SGHRS and CDR2 YFSETQ. Germline trimming cut 0 bases from V and 6 bases from J; bases unmatched to any gene: 7. The CDR3 spans 15 residues. The CDR3 here is CASSLEGGRAAEQYF. CDR3 bases: TGCGCCAGCAGCTTGGAGGGCGGGAGGGCTGCCGAGCAGTACTTC.

This chain links TRBV5-1 with TRBJ1-1; D gene unclear. V was pared by 2 bases and J by 0 bases, with 11 bases between. Germline values: CDR1 SGHRS, CDR2 YFSETQ. The length of the CDR3 is 15 residues. The CDR3 region has the DNA TGCGCCAGCAGCTTCTCTTGGAGGATGAACACTGAAGCTTTCTTT. Translating it yields CASSFSWRMNTEAFF.

In this sample, this clonotype turned up many times. CDR3 sequence (DNA): TGTGCCAGCAGCTTAGAGGGGAGAAGTTCCTCACCCCTCCACTTT. It is translated as CASSLEGRSSSPLHF. J is TRBJ1-6 and V is TRBV11-3; no clear D gene. CDR3 length: 15 amino acids. V was clipped by 0 bases and J by 10 bases, with 13 bases between them. CDR1 SGHNT and CDR2 YENEEA come from the germline V gene.

This clonotype showed up many times. This chain joins TRBV18 and TRBJ1-2, with D tentatively TRBD1 (6 bases). Trimming shortened V by 3 bases and J by 5 bases, and 16 bases separated the two germline ends. Germline V lookup: CDR1 KGHSH, CDR2 LQKENI. The CDR3 length is 15 residues. CDR3 sequence (DNA): TGTGCCAGCTCACCCTCAGGGGATCCCTATTATGGCTACACCTTC. This gives the protein CASSPSGDPYYGYTF.

In this sample, this clonotype turned up many times. V and J are TRBV20-1 and TRBJ2-3; TRBD1 might be the D (6 bases). V was pared by 4 bases and J by 5 bases, with 16 bases between. The CDR3 has 14 amino acids. Germline-derived CDR1 and CDR2 are DFQATT and SNEGSKA (reference sequence). The CDR3 region has the DNA TGCAGTGCTATTACGGAAGGGGGACGAGATACGCAGTATTTT. This gives the protein CSAITEGGRDTQYF.

The V and J genes are TRBV27 and TRBJ1-2; maybe TRBD1 (5 bases). The CDR3 sequence is 13 residues long. From germline, CDR1 is MNHEY and CDR2 SMNVEV (reference sequence). V lost 0 bases to trimming and J lost 6 bases, with 8 bases between them. The CDR3 here is CASSLSPGHGYTF. Written as DNA, the CDR3 is TGTGCCAGCAGTTTATCGCCAGGGCATGGCTACACCTTC.

This clonotype appeared many times. This rearrangement joins TRBV12-3 or TRBV12-4 to TRBJ1-5; D may be TRBD1 (5 bases). The CDR3 spans 15 residues. Trimming pared 2 bases from V and 6 bases from J, leaving 14 bases between. The CDR3 protein is CASSLSPRTGQPQHF. CDR3 in DNA: TGTGCCAGCAGTTTAAGTCCGCGAACAGGTCAGCCCCAGCATTTT.